The source of this TCR beta chain is a study of cytomegalovirus exposure and HLA in healthy donors. Whole-study context: A data release that came early held around 85 million unique TCRs from HLA-typed donors.

The PCR ran on 60 Vbeta and 13 Jbeta primers. Assay used: immunoSEQ multiplex PCR; TCRdb lists only in-frame clones, some missing. The table includes about 110,000 clones, over 70% detected once. Germline values: CDR1 MRHNA, CDR2 SNTAGT. V lost 4 bases, J lost 0 bases, and 7 bases lay in between. The length of the CDR3 is 15 residues. This clone was counted ten times or more. The source material was PBMCs. The V gene is TRBV6-4, the J gene TRBJ2-6; D remains unclear. This receptor was identified in a man younger than 40 in good health and CMV-seronegative. CDR3 region: CASSAGFSGANVLTF. The CDR3 coding sequence is TGTGCCAGCAGTGCGGGTTTCTCTGGGGCCAACGTCCTGACTTTC.